These 9 T cell receptor beta chains were sequenced from one sample in a study of blood T cell repertoires in COVID-19. TCRdb's table, derived via immunoSEQ multiplex PCR, lists solely in-frame clones and lacks some. The sample has 95,000 to 110,000 clones; approximately 87% are singletons. Sequenced sample: peripheral blood. All receptors derive from a human donor in a cohort sampled during active or convalescent COVID-19.

The rearrangement links TRBV28 to TRBJ2-5; D unclear. V shed 1 base and J shed 5 bases, with 8 bases lying between them. Germline V CDR1 and CDR2: MDHEN, SYDVKM. The CDR3 totals 13 residues. For the CDR3, the DNA is TGTGCCAGCAGTTTATCCCTCAGGGAGACCCAGTACTTC. Translating it yields CASSLSLRETQYF.

The V gene is TRBV6-2 or TRBV6-3, the J gene TRBJ1-1, with TRBD1 identical over 12 bases. This CDR3 spans 17 amino acids. V lost 2 bases, J lost 1 base, and 5 bases stayed unmatched. In germline, CDR1 is MNHEY, CDR2 SVGEGT. Here the CDR3 DNA reads TGTGCCAGCAGTTACCACCGGGACAGGGGGCGGAACACTGAAGCTTTCTTT. Its protein is CASSYHRDRGRNTEAFF.

This clone was seen a single time. The CDR3: CASILPGGHEQFF. DNA for the CDR3: TGTGCCAGCATCCTGCCAGGGGGTCATGAGCAGTTCTTC. This chain links TRBV6-5 with TRBJ2-1, with 7 bases identical to TRBD1. V shed 7 bases, J shed 8 bases, and the junction held 8 bases outside the gene matches. This CDR3 is 13 amino acids long. Germline assignment: CDR1 MNHEY and CDR2 SVGAGI.

The chain joins TRBV6-5 to TRBJ2-7; TRBD1 agrees at 10 bases. The CDR3 length is 13 residues. The junction had 6 bases not matched to a gene; V was cut back by 10 bases and J by 3 bases. The germline CDR1 and CDR2 sequences are MNHEY and SVGAGI. This chain's CDR3 is CATRGQGDYEQYF. As DNA, the CDR3 is TGTGCCACTCGTGGACAGGGGGACTACGAGCAGTACTTC.

This clone showed up just once. The chain combines TRBV29-1 with TRBJ2-7, with 7 nucleotides matching TRBD1. CDR3 size: 13 residues. Germline V gives CDR1 SQVTM, CDR2 ANQGSEA. V trimming: 3 bases; J trimming: 0 bases; junction bases outside the gene matches: 2. In DNA form, the CDR3 reads TGCAGCGTTGAGACAGGGAGCTCCTACGAGCAGTACTTC. It encodes CSVETGSSYEQYF.

The CDR3 DNA follows: TGCGCCAGCAGCCGAGGATCCAGCGATATTCAGCCCCAGCATTTT. Translating gives CASSRGSSDIQPQHF. The chain couples TRBV4-1 to TRBJ1-5; unclear D gene. Germline V gene sequence: CDR1 MGHRA, CDR2 YSYEKL. Trimming removed 4 bases from V and 6 bases from J, with 16 bases in between. This CDR3 has 15 amino acids.

This chain links TRBV10-1 with TRBJ2-7; 7 bases are a match to TRBD1. The J segment lost 1 base and the V segment lost 3 bases, leaving 3 bases of the junction unmatched. Germline V gene data show CDR1 as WNHNN and CDR2 as SYGVQD (reference sequence). The CDR3 has 14 amino acids. For the CDR3, the DNA is TGCGCCAGCAGTGACTCGGACAGGTCCTACGAGCAGTACTTC. Its protein product is CASSDSDRSYEQYF.

V usage is TRBV18 and J usage is TRBJ1-4; D perhaps matches TRBD1 (5 bases). V was pared by 4 bases and J by 7 bases, with 16 bases between. Germline CDR1 reads KGHSH; CDR2 reads LQKENI. The CDR3 length is 15 residues. CDR3 coding DNA: TGTGCCAGCTCACAAACGACAGTGGGGGGTGAAAAACTGTTTTTT. It encodes CASSQTTVGGEKLFF.

The chain recombines TRBV5-6 with TRBJ1-1; 8 bases are shared with TRBD1. After removal of 0 bases from V and 7 bases from J, the junction contained 8 bases not matched to a gene. CDR1 is SGHDT, CDR2 YYEEEE, per germline. The CDR3 is 15 amino acids. The CDR3 nucleotides are TGTGCCAGCAGCTTGGTCAGGGGGCGTTTGGTTGAAGCTTTCTTT. Its translation: CASSLVRGRLVEAFF. Looking up the rest from reference TRBV5-6 and TRBJ1-1 gives the full variable domain: DAGVTQSPTHLIKTRGQQVTLRCSPKSGHDTVSWYQQALGQGPQFIFQYYEEEERQRGNFPDRFSGHQFPNYSSELNVNALLLGDSALYLCASSLVRGRLVEAFFGQGTRLTVV.